This TCR beta chain was sequenced in a study of T-cell memory formation after mild COVID-19. V lost 2 bases and J 6 bases, leaving 12 bases between the germline ends. Germline CDR1 and CDR2: DFQATT and SNEGSKA (reference sequence). The CDR3 covers 13 residues. TCRdb processed the 5' RACE reads anew with MiXCR; each CDR3 protein has one entry. The sample carries 300,000 to 400,000 distinct CDR3 sequences, about a sixth recorded once. At least ten counts were recorded for this clonotype. Antigen unknown. Study outcomes and limitations: Pre-infection memory held some responding clones, suggesting pre-existing cross-reactive T cells responded.

The material sequenced was PBMCs or a T cell subset sorted from them (not recorded which). This sequence joins TRBV20-1 and TRBJ2-3; D is undetermined. This receptor was obtained from a man aged 18 to 30 who had mild COVID-19 (a few samples of this study predate the infection). Cell type and time point are not known. CDR3 loop: CSARLALGDTQYF. In DNA, the CDR3 is TGCAGTGCTAGATTGGCCCTCGGCGATACGCAGTATTTT.